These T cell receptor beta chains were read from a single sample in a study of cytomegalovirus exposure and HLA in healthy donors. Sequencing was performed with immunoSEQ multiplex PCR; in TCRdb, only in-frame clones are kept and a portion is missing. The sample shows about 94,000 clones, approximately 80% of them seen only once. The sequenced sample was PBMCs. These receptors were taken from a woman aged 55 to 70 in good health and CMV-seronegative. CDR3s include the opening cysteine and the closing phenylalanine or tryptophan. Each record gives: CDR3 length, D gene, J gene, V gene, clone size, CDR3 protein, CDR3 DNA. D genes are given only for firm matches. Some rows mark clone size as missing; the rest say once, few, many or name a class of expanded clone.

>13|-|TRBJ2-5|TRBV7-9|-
CASSLQIQETQYF
TGTGCCAGCAGCTTACAGATCCAAGAGACCCAGTACTTC
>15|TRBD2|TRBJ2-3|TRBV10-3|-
CAISALAGSTDTQYF
TGTGCCATCAGTGCACTAGCGGGGTCCACAGATACGCAGTATTTT
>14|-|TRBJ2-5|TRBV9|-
CASSAHSSQETQYF
TGTGCCAGCAGCGCGCACTCGAGCCAAGAGACCCAGTACTTC
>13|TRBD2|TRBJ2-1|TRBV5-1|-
CASGTSGGDEQFF
TGCGCCAGCGGGACTAGCGGTGGCGATGAGCAGTTCTTC
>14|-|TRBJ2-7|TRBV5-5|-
CASSSPGNAYEQYF
TGTGCCAGCAGCTCCCCGGGAAATGCCTACGAGCAGTACTTC
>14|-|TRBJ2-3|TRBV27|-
CASSLFGGRDTQYF
TGTGCCAGCAGTTTATTCGGGGGACGGGATACGCAGTATTTT
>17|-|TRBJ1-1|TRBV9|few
CASSDNVGGADNTEAFF
TGTGCCAGCAGCGACAATGTTGGGGGGGCGGATAACACTGAAGCTTTCTTT
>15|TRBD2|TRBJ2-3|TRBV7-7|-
CASSLGLTSTDTQYF
TGTGCCAGCAGCTTGGGACTAACTAGCACAGATACGCAGTATTTT
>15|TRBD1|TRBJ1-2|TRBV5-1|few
CASRADRGLNYGYTF
TGCGCCAGCAGGGCGGACAGGGGGCTTAACTATGGCTACACCTTC
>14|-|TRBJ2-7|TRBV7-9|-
CASSKSGLRTEQYF
TGTGCCAGCAGCAAGTCGGGACTCCGAACGGAGCAGTACTTC
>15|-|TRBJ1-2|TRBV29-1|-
CSVDPDAGGNYGYTF
TGCAGCGTTGATCCCGACGCAGGCGGGAACTATGGCTACACCTTC
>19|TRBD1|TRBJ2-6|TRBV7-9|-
CASSPWTGGGFSGANVLTF
TGTGCCAGCAGCCCCTGGACAGGGGGAGGCTTCTCTGGGGCCAACGTCCTGACTTTC
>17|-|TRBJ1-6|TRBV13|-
CASSLGALSSYNSPLHF
TGTGCCAGCAGCTTGGGAGCCCTGAGCTCCTATAATTCACCCCTCCACTTT
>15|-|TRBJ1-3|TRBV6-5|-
CASSLWEGEGNTIYF
TGTGCCAGCAGTCTATGGGAGGGAGAGGGAAACACCATATATTTT
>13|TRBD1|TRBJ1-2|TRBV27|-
CASSSGGTYGYTF
TGTGCCAGCAGCTCAGGGGGCACGTATGGCTACACCTTC
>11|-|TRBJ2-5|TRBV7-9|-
CASSFTETQYF
TGTGCCAGCAGCTTTACTGAGACCCAGTACTTC
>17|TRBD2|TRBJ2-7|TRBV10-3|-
CAISESPLSGKSYEQYF
TGTGCCATCAGTGAGTCCCCCCTGAGCGGGAAGTCCTACGAGCAGTACTTC
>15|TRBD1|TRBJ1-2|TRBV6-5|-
CACRGDRGRFYGYTF
TGTGCCTGCCGAGGGGACAGGGGGCGCTTCTATGGCTACACCTTC
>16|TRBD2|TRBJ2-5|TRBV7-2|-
CASSLALLAGSKTQYF
TGTGCCAGCAGCTTAGCGCTCTTAGCGGGGTCCAAGACCCAGTACTTC
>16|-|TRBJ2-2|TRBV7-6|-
CASSRIGAVNTGELFF
TGTGCCAGCAGCCGAATAGGGGCAGTGAACACCGGGGAGCTGTTTTTT
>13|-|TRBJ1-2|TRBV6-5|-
CASSLPSGGGYTF
TGTGCCAGCAGTCTCCCGTCCGGAGGGGGCTACACCTTC
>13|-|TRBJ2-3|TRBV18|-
CANSGEREITQYF
TGTGCCAACTCAGGAGAAAGGGAGATAACGCAGTATTTT
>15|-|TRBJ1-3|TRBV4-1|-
CASSQEGTTGNTIYF
TGCGCCAGCAGCCAAGAAGGGACAACAGGAAACACCATATATTTT
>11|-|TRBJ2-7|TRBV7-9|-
CASSGQGEQYF
TGTGCCAGCAGCGGCCAGGGGGAGCAGTACTTC
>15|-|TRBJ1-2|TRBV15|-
CATSPLLSAVYGYTF
TGTGCCACCAGCCCTCTGCTCAGTGCGGTCTATGGCTACACCTTC
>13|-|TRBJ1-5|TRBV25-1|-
CASSPFSGQPQHF
TGTGCCAGCAGTCCTTTCTCCGGTCAGCCCCAGCATTTT
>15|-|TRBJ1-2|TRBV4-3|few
CASSQEPNSNYGYTF
TGCGCCAGCAGCCAAGAGCCTAACTCTAACTATGGCTACACCTTC
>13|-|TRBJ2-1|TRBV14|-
CASSHATGNEQFF
TGTGCCAGCAGCCACGCGACGGGTAATGAGCAGTTCTTC
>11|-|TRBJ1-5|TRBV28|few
CASSHGDSQHF
TGTGCCAGCTCTCACGGGGATTCCCAGCATTTT
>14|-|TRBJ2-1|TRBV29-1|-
CSVEPEDRYNEQFF
TGCAGCGTTGAACCGGAGGACCGCTACAATGAGCAGTTCTTC
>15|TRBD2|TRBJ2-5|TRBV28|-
CASSPWTSGAETQYF
TGTGCCAGCAGCCCGTGGACTAGCGGGGCAGAGACCCAGTACTTC
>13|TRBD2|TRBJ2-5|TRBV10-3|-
CAISDGRGETQYF
TGTGCCATCAGTGATGGGCGGGGGGAGACCCAGTACTTC
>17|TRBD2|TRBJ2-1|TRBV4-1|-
CASSLPTSGSSYNEQFF
TGCGCCAGCAGCCTTCCAACTAGCGGGAGCTCCTACAATGAGCAGTTCTTC
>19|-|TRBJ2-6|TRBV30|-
CAWSPPDLFTPSGANVLTF
TGTGCCTGGAGTCCGCCGGACTTATTCACCCCCTCTGGGGCCAACGTCCTGACTTTC
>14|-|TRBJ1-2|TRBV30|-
CAWARRGFLVGYTF
TGTGCCTGGGCTCGAAGAGGGTTTCTGGTCGGGTACACCTTC
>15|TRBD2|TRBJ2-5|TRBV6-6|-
CASSSSGGTQETQYF
TGTGCCAGCAGTTCTAGCGGGGGAACCCAAGAGACCCAGTACTTC
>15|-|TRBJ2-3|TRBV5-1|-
CASSLDAGSTDTQYF
TGCGCCAGCAGCTTGGATGCGGGCAGCACAGATACGCAGTATTTT
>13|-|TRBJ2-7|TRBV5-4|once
CAFHMPQVYEQYF
TGTGCCTTTCACATGCCCCAGGTCTACGAGCAGTACTTC
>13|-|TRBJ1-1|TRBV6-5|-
CASKFGGGTEAFF
TGTGCCAGCAAGTTCGGGGGTGGGACTGAAGCTTTCTTT
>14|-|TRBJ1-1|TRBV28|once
CASSLGFMNTEAFF
TGTGCCAGCAGTTTAGGCTTTATGAACACTGAAGCTTTCTTT
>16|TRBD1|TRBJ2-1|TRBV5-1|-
CASSFSLGTGGNEQFF
TGCGCCAGCAGCTTTAGTCTCGGGACAGGGGGCAATGAGCAGTTCTTC
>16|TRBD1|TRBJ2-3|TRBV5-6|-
CASSGSGTGLTDTQYF
TGTGCCAGCAGCGGATCCGGGACAGGACTCACAGATACGCAGTATTTT
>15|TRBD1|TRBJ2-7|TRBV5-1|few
CASSPIGQAHYEQYF
TGCGCCAGCAGCCCAATTGGACAGGCGCACTACGAGCAGTACTTC
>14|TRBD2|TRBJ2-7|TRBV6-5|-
CASRTGTRSYEQYF
TGTGCCAGCAGGACCGGGACTAGGTCTTACGAGCAGTACTTC
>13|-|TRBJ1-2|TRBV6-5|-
CASTRTEGYGYTF
TGTGCCAGCACAAGGACAGAGGGCTATGGCTACACCTTC
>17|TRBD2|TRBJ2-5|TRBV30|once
CAWSGGVLAGYQETQYF
TGTGCCTGGAGTGGCGGGGTGCTAGCGGGGTACCAAGAGACCCAGTACTTC